This TCR beta chain was obtained from a study of PD-1 blockade in mismatch repair-deficient tumors. Study-level findings and limits: After pembrolizumab, tumor-resident clones rose rapidly, then generally contracted before radiologic responses.

Method: immunoSEQ multiplex PCR; TCRdb's copy keeps in-frame clones and lacks some. The sample shows 70,000 to 95,000 clones, roughly 80% of them seen only once. Per the germline V gene, CDR1 is SEHNR and CDR2 is FQNEAQ (reference sequence). The CDR3 consists of 11 residues. The V gene lost 5 bases and the J gene lost 11 bases, with 10 bases spanning the gap. Concerning this clone itself: Antigen: not known.

Specimen: peripheral blood, collected 44 weeks after starting pembrolizumab. The chain has TRBV7-9 and TRBJ1-5; D is ambiguous. The receptor was isolated from an adult with mismatch repair-deficient cancer. CDR3 sequence reads: CASSREGAQHF. As DNA, the CDR3 is TGTGCCAGCAGCCGGGAGGGAGCCCAGCATTTT.